This TCR beta chain was profiled in a study of blood T cell repertoires in COVID-19. Whole-study context: Collection of acute and convalescent COVID-19 samples took place in the United States, Italy and Spain. Nucleic acid was either cDNA or gDNA, and it came from T cells, B-cell-depleted T cells, or PBMCs.

Original processing notes: Scientists estimated how many nucleated cells there were by amplifying reference gene primers. Libraries were prepared by immunoSEQ multiplex PCR; TCRdb keeps only in-frame clonotypes and omits some of them. That table supplies the V and J calls and clone size; D and trimming were determined from the DNA. This table has 250,000 to 350,000 clones, about 83% appearing once. There are 14 residues in the CDR3. Per germline, CDR1 SGDLS and CDR2 YYNGEE. Trimming left V 4 bases short and J 3 bases short, with 14 bases between. The specimen was peripheral blood. The source of this sequence is a woman between 45 and 65 years old with acute or convalescent COVID-19. V gene TRBV9 combines with J gene TRBJ2-7, with D possibly matching TRBD1 (6 bases). The CDR3 is CASSPGGQNYEQYF. The CDR3 bases are TGTGCCAGCAGCCCCGGAGGACAGAACTACGAGCAGTACTTC.